These 29 T cell receptor beta chains came from one sample sequenced in a study of blood T cell repertoires in COVID-19. Libraries were prepared by immunoSEQ multiplex PCR; TCRdb keeps only in-frame clonotypes and omits some of them. The data contain some 200,000 clones, roughly nine tenths of them singletons. The sequenced material came from PBMCs or T cells enriched from blood (not recorded which). The receptor set was obtained from a woman between 18 and 29 years old in a cohort exposed to, infected with or recovered from COVID-19 (not recorded which).

The gene calls are TRBV5-1 and TRBJ2-5; TRBD2 is a possible D gene (7 bases). This CDR3 is built from 14 residues. Germline CDR1 and CDR2: SGHRS and YFSETQ. V gave up 1 base and J gave up 4 bases, with 11 bases separating them. CDR3 loop: CASSLIGGPETQYF. CDR3 coding DNA: TGCGCCAGCAGCTTGATCGGGGGGCCAGAGACCCAGTACTTC.

This clone was seen a handful of times. This rearrangement joins TRBV2 to TRBJ1-4; D is unresolved. This CDR3 is built from 15 residues. Germline loops: CDR1 SNHLY, CDR2 FYNNEI. The germline V and J ends were trimmed by 4 bases and 0 bases, with 9 bases remaining between them. The DNA of the CDR3 is TGTGCCAGCAGTGGCTCGGAGGCAACTAATGAAAAACTGTTTTTT. Translation: CASSGSEATNEKLFF.

V usage is TRBV7-9 and J usage is TRBJ2-3, with D unresolved. Germline assignment: CDR1 SEHNR and CDR2 FQNEAQ (reference sequence). Trimming shortened V by 2 bases and J by 1 base, and 7 bases separated the two germline ends. The length of the CDR3 is 14 residues. In nucleotides, the CDR3 is TGTGCCAGCAGCTTACCGTTTGGCACAGATACGCAGTATTTT. Its translation: CASSLPFGTDTQYF.

The chain joins TRBV12-3 or TRBV12-4 to TRBJ2-3; no definite D call. The ends were cut back, 3 bases at V and 3 bases at J, with 4 bases in the middle. The CDR3 is made up of 12 amino acids. CDR3 coding DNA: TGTGCCAGCAGTTTCCAAACAGATACGCAGTATTTT. It translates to CASSFQTDTQYF.

The chain joins TRBV28 to TRBJ2-1; weak D call: TRBD1 (6 bases). This CDR3 has 13 amino acids. Trimming shortened V by 2 bases and J by 10 bases, and 12 bases separated the two germline ends. CDR1 and CDR2 from the germline V gene are MDHEN and SYDVKM. Here the CDR3 reads CASSLNPTGEQFF. CDR3 DNA: TGTGCCAGCAGTTTAAACCCTACAGGGGAGCAGTTCTTC.

V and J are TRBV6-5 and TRBJ2-7, with D perhaps TRBD2 (6 bases). CDR1 and CDR2 (germline): MNHEY, SVGAGI. V lost 6 bases, J lost 2 bases, and 14 bases lay in between. The CDR3 consists of 14 residues. The CDR3 sequence: CASRRAGGTYEQYF. CDR3 coding DNA: TGTGCCAGCAGACGAGCCGGGGGAACCTACGAGCAGTACTTC.

The chain recombines TRBV28 with TRBJ2-7, with D possibly being TRBD2 (6 bases). V was shortened by 3 bases and J by 3 bases, with 9 bases between the two germline ends. Germline V gives CDR1 MDHEN, CDR2 SYDVKM. CDR3 length equals 13 residues. For the CDR3, the DNA is TGTGCCAGCAGTTTGGGGCGGGACTACGAGCAGTACTTC. Its protein product is CASSLGRDYEQYF. Combining the CDR3 with reference TRBV28 and TRBJ2-7 gives the whole variable domain DVKVTQSSRYLVKRTGEKVFLECVQDMDHENMFWYRQDPGLGLRLIYFSYDVKMKEKGDIPEGYSVSREKKERFSLILESASTNQTSMYLCASSLGRDYEQYFGPGTRLTVT.

The chain couples TRBV5-8 to TRBJ1-1, with TRBD1 matching 7 bases. V gave up 3 bases and J gave up 2 bases; unmatched junction bases: 7. The germline CDR1 and CDR2 sequences are SGHTS and YDEGEE. This CDR3 is 15 amino acids long. Here the CDR3 reads CASSSNRGLNTEAFF. The CDR3 coding sequence is TGTGCCAGCAGCTCAAACAGGGGACTTAACACTGAAGCTTTCTTT.

This chain uses TRBV11-3 with TRBJ1-3; TRBD1 agrees at 9 bases. The germline V gene encodes CDR1 SGHNT and CDR2 YENEEA. The CDR3 runs to 17 residues. Trimming removed 3 bases from V and 4 bases from J; junction bases left unmatched: 10. The chain's CDR3 is CASSLNPTGGYGNTIYF. The CDR3 DNA follows: TGTGCCAGCAGCTTGAACCCAACAGGGGGCTACGGAAACACCATATATTTT.

Concerning this clone: The identical CDR3 is also encoded by other nucleotide sequences in the sample. The chain couples TRBV20-1 to TRBJ2-3; no clear D. Germline V gives CDR1 DFQATT, CDR2 SNEGSKA (reference sequence). The CDR3 contains 11 residues. Trimming removed 3 bases from V and 2 bases from J, with 3 bases in between. The CDR3: CSASYTDTQYF. CDR3 nucleotide sequence: TGCAGTGCTAGCTACACAGATACGCAGTATTTT.

This clone was counted a few times. V gene TRBV29-1 combines with J gene TRBJ2-2; possible D gene TRBD1, 5 bases. V lost 3 bases, J lost 8 bases, and 10 bases lay in between. The CDR3 loop spans 12 amino acids. Germline values: CDR1 SQVTM, CDR2 ANQGSEA. CDR3 protein: CSVETELGELFF. The CDR3 region has the DNA TGCAGCGTTGAGACAGAGCTAGGGGAGCTGTTTTTT.

This chain connects TRBV7-9 to TRBJ1-1; D ambiguous. Germline-derived CDR1 and CDR2 are SEHNR and FQNEAQ (reference sequence). V was pared by 3 bases and J by 1 base, with 6 bases between. This CDR3 is 13 amino acids long. The DNA of the CDR3 is TGTGCCAGCAGCTTTAGACAGAACACTGAAGCTTTCTTT. It translates to CASSFRQNTEAFF.

V gene TRBV11-2 combines with J gene TRBJ1-2; unclear D gene. The CDR3 covers 14 residues. Germline CDR1 reads SGHAT; CDR2 reads FQNNGV. The V end lost 4 bases, the J end lost 2 bases, and 11 bases lay between the germline ends. CDR3 DNA: TGTGCCAGCAGCTCAAGCACGGGGAACTATGGCTACACCTTC. It codes for CASSSSTGNYGYTF.

This clone was observed a few times. The gene calls are TRBV6-6 and TRBJ2-7, with 7 bases fitting TRBD2. This CDR3 has 15 residues. CDR1 is MNHNY, CDR2 SVGAGI, per germline (reference sequence). After removal of 2 bases from V and 1 base from J, the junction contained 5 bases not matched to a gene. This chain's CDR3 is CASSYQAGESYEQYF. CDR3 nucleotides: TGTGCCAGCAGTTACCAGGCGGGAGAGTCCTACGAGCAGTACTTC.

The chain employs TRBV29-1 and TRBJ2-7, with D perhaps matching TRBD2 (6 bases). The germline CDR1 and CDR2 sequences are SQVTM and ANQGSEA. Trimming shortened V by 2 bases and J by 4 bases, and 21 bases separated the two germline ends. The CDR3 runs 16 residues. The CDR3 is CSVELSPGGPGYEQYF. The CDR3 nucleotides are TGCAGCGTTGAACTGTCGCCCGGAGGGCCGGGGTACGAGCAGTACTTC.

The rearrangement uses TRBV19 and TRBJ1-5; 7 bases are shared with TRBD1. CDR3 size: 14 residues. Trimming took 4 bases from V and 5 from J; bases not matched to a gene: 5. The germline V gene encodes CDR1 LNHDA and CDR2 SQIVND (reference sequence). The CDR3, as DNA: TGTGCCAGTAGTACGGGACAGCTCCATCAGCCCCAGCATTTT. Its protein product is CASSTGQLHQPQHF.

The chain combines TRBV18 with TRBJ1-2; a possible D gene is TRBD1 (6 bases). This CDR3 spans 16 amino acids. From germline, CDR1 is KGHSH and CDR2 LQKENI. V lost 6 bases to trimming and J lost 10 bases, with 27 bases between them. The CDR3 protein is CASSHSGEGTSQVYTF. CDR3 DNA sequence: TGTGCCAGCTCTCATTCAGGGGAGGGGACTTCGCAAGTCTACACCTTC. Looking up the rest from reference TRBV18 and TRBJ1-2 gives the full variable domain: NAGVMQNPRHLVRRRGQEARLRCSPMKGHSHVYWYRQLPEEGLKFMVYLQKENIIDESGMPKERFSAEFPKEGPSILRIQQVVRGDSAAYFCASSHSGEGTSQVYTFGSGTRLTVV.

The J gene is TRBJ1-4, the V gene TRBV7-6; D uncertain. Deletions cut 5 bases from V and 7 bases from J, with 8 bases between. The germline gives CDR1 SGHVS, CDR2 FNYEAQ. The CDR3 runs 12 residues. The chain's CDR3 is CASSRSGEKLFF. The CDR3 region has the DNA TGTGCCAGCAGCCGCTCGGGTGAAAAACTGTTTTTT. Drawing the rest from reference TRBV7-6 and TRBJ1-4, the complete variable domain is GAGVSQSPRYKVTKRGQDVALRCDPISGHVSLYWYRQALGQGPEFLTYFNYEAQQDKSGLPNDRFSAERPEGSISTLTIQRTEQRDSAMYRCASSRSGEKLFFGSGTQLSVL.

The rearrangement links TRBV5-6 to TRBJ1-5; a weak D match, TRBD1 (6 bases). Germline CDR1 is SGHDT and CDR2 is YYEEEE. V was pared by 3 bases and J by 4 bases, with 14 bases between. This CDR3 spans 15 amino acids. The CDR3 DNA reads as TGTGCCAGCAGCTCGGAACAGGGTAGGAATCAGCCCCAGCATTTT. The encoded protein is CASSSEQGRNQPQHF.

The chain recombines TRBV13 with TRBJ2-7, with TRBD1 as a possible D gene (6 bases). Deletions cut 5 bases from V and 3 bases from J, with 11 bases between. Germline CDR1 PRHDT, CDR2 FYEKMQ (reference sequence). The CDR3 is 13 amino acids. For the CDR3, the DNA is TGTGCCAGCAGCCAGGGGTTTTTCTACGAGCAGTACTTC. It is translated as CASSQGFFYEQYF.

The chain recombines TRBV5-1 with TRBJ2-1; 7 bases map to TRBD2. V was clipped by 5 bases and J by 4 bases; unmatched bases: 9. The germline gives CDR1 SGHRS, CDR2 YFSETQ. This CDR3 is built from 15 residues. CDR3 protein: CASSAGTTLYNEQFF. As DNA, the CDR3 is TGCGCCAGCAGTGCCGGGACTACACTTTACAATGAGCAGTTCTTC.

This chain uses TRBV5-1 with TRBJ1-3; 8 nucleotides match TRBD1. The V and J ends lost 4 bases and 2 bases, in that order; junction bases with no gene match: 5. The CDR3 totals 15 residues. CDR1 SGHRS and CDR2 YFSETQ come from the germline V gene. The CDR3 DNA follows: TGCGCCAGCAGCCGAACAGGGGGAACTGGAAACACCATATATTTT. The encoded protein is CASSRTGGTGNTIYF. Full variable domain (missing parts from reference TRBV5-1 and TRBJ1-3): KAGVTQTPRYLIKTRGQQVTLSCSPISGHRSVSWYQQTPGQGLQFLFEYFSETQRNKGNFPGRFSGRQFSNSRSEMNVSTLELGDSALYLCASSRTGGTGNTIYFGEGSWLTVV.

CDR3 residues: CASSLDRGLTEAFF. In DNA form, the CDR3 reads TGTGCCAGCAGCTTGGACAGGGGGCTCACTGAAGCTTTCTTT. V is TRBV7-9 and J is TRBJ1-1; 11 bases are shared with TRBD1. Germline assignment: CDR1 SEHNR and CDR2 FQNEAQ (reference sequence). The CDR3 is made up of 14 amino acids. Trimming at V came to 3 bases and at J to 4 bases, leaving 1 base not matched to a gene.

This clone has more than one count but fewer than ten. The chain couples TRBV11-2 to TRBJ2-3; the match to TRBD1 covers 10 bases. CDR1 SGHAT and CDR2 FQNNGV come from the germline V gene. There are 14 residues in the CDR3. J lost 6 bases, V lost 7 bases, and 7 bases had no gene match. CDR3 coding DNA: TGTGCCAGCAAAAATAGGGGACAGGGGGATACGCAGTATTTT. Translating it yields CASKNRGQGDTQYF.

The chain carries TRBV18 and TRBJ1-2; D unresolved. Germline CDR1 and CDR2: KGHSH and LQKENI. Trimming stripped 3 bases from V and 2 bases from J, with 7 bases between. There are 13 residues in the CDR3. The CDR3 DNA reads TGTGCCAGCTCACCCCCGGGGAACTATGGCTACACCTTC. Translated, it gives CASSPPGNYGYTF.

This clone was observed once. This rearrangement joins TRBV11-3 to TRBJ2-1; D unresolved. CDR3 length equals 12 residues. V was pared by 5 bases and J by 5 bases, with 7 bases between. Germline CDR1 reads SGHNT; CDR2 reads YENEEA. CDR3 nucleotides: TGTGCCAGCAGCCTCCGGGACAATGAGCAGTTCTTC. This translates into CASSLRDNEQFF.

The V call is TRBV15, the J call TRBJ2-2; D remains ambiguous. Germline CDR1 reads LNHNV; CDR2 reads YYDKDF (reference sequence). The CDR3 totals 12 residues. V lost 1 base, J lost 6 bases, and 3 bases lay in between. The CDR3 region is CATSRAAGELFF. Here the CDR3 DNA reads TGTGCCACCAGCAGAGCCGCCGGGGAGCTGTTTTTT.

The CDR3 DNA sequence: TGTGCCAGCCGAGGGACAGGGCGCGGTAATTCACCCCTCCACTTT. It codes for CASRGTGRGNSPLHF. V and J are TRBV28 and TRBJ1-6, with 9 bases fitting TRBD1. Germline V lookup: CDR1 MDHEN, CDR2 SYDVKM. The CDR3 spans 15 residues. The ends lost 8 bases at V and 6 bases at J; junction bases unmatched: 8. Using reference TRBV28 and TRBJ1-6 for the parts outside the CDR3, the full variable domain is DVKVTQSSRYLVKRTGEKVFLECVQDMDHENMFWYRQDPGLGLRLIYFSYDVKMKEKGDIPEGYSVSREKKERFSLILESASTNQTSMYLCASRGTGRGNSPLHFGNGTRLTVT.

This clone was seen a single time. For the CDR3, the DNA is TGTGCCAGCAGGAAAAGCGGCTCCCTCGTGGACACTGAAGCTTTCTTT. It yields the protein CASRKSGSLVDTEAFF. The chain has TRBV7-3 and TRBJ1-1; no definite D call. The CDR3 is 16 amino acids. With 6 bases removed from V and 3 bases from J, the gap between germline ends came to 20 bases. The V gene's germline CDR1 is SGHTA and CDR2 FQGTGA. Filled out from reference TRBV7-3 and TRBJ1-1, the complete variable domain reads GAGVSQTPSNKVTEKGKYVELRCDPISGHTALYWYRQSLGQGPEFLIYFQGTGAADDSGLPNDRFFAVRPEGSVSTLKIQRTERGDSAVYLCASRKSGSLVDTEAFFGQGTRLTVV.